Listed here are 14 T cell receptor beta chains from one sample, sequenced in a study of metastatic and nonmetastatic thyroid tumors (dated by TCRdb to about 2020). None of the patients had been given any treatment before thyroid surgery. The library was generated by PCR. Sequencing took place on an Illumina HiSeq 4000. TCRdb reran the public reads through fastp at Q25 and MiXCR, keeping productive beta chains. Counted in this sample were about 4,300 clones; around 23% of them appeared once. The top ten hold 9.5% to 13% of the sample. The sequencing sample was made of tumor tissue. The receptors here all came from a male donor with papillary thyroid cancer or a benign thyroid nodule (not recorded which). Some clones in this sample may be carry-over from other donors' samples.

This clone was detected only a few times. The chain carries TRBV27 and TRBJ2-7; tentative D call: TRBD2 (5 bases). The DNA end favors TRBJ2-5, so the J call may be wrong. The CDR3 totals 13 residues. The germline gives CDR1 MNHEY, CDR2 SMNVEV (reference sequence). CDR3 sequence reads: CASSRRFGETQYF. CDR3 sequence (DNA): TGTGCCAGCAGTCGGAGGTTCGGGGAGACCCAGTACTTC.

This clone is medium-sized. This sequence joins TRBV30 and TRBJ2-7, with 7 bases matching TRBD1. The CDR3 is made up of 13 amino acids. V was pared by 2 bases and J by 3 bases, with 4 bases of the junction left unmatched. The germline gives CDR1 GTSNPN, CDR2 SVGIG (reference sequence). The CDR3 nucleotides are TGTGCCTGGAGTCCCGGACAGGACTACGAGCAGTACTTC. Protein: CAWSPGQDYEQYF.

The chain joins TRBV4-1 to TRBJ1-4; D is undetermined. Looked up from germline, CDR1 is MGHRA and CDR2 is YSYEKL. Trimming cost V 3 bases and J 11 bases, with 10 bases left between them. The CDR3 totals 12 residues. The CDR3 is CASSQTPGKLFF. CDR3 DNA sequence: TGCGCCAGCAGCCAGACCCCGGGGAAACTGTTTTTT.

This clone was counted between two and nine times. The J gene is TRBJ2-3, the V gene TRBV6-5; 8 nucleotides match TRBD2. Losses at the gene ends were 2 bases for V and 6 bases for J; bases not matched to a gene: 1. The CDR3 spans 13 residues. The V gene's germline CDR1 is MNHEY and CDR2 SVGAGI. The CDR3: CASSYRLADTQYF. In DNA form, the CDR3 reads TGTGCCAGCAGTTACCGACTAGCGGATACGCAGTATTTT.

The chain employs TRBV28 and TRBJ1-5, with D perhaps matching TRBD1 (6 bases). The V gene's germline CDR1 is MDHEN and CDR2 SYDVKM. V was clipped by 8 bases and J by 6 bases, with 14 bases between them. The CDR3 consists of 13 residues. The CDR3 nucleotides are TGTGCCAGCGGCCTAGGGGGGCGTCAGCCCCAGCATTTT. Encoded protein: CASGLGGRQPQHF.

This clone was observed at least ten times. The V and J genes are TRBV5-8 and TRBJ1-5; 9 nucleotides line up with TRBD1. The germline V gene encodes CDR1 SGHTS and CDR2 YDEGEE. This CDR3 contains 15 residues. J gave up 5 bases and V 2 bases, and 5 bases lay outside the gene matches. The CDR3 sequence is CASSFTGGNYQPQHF. Here the CDR3 DNA reads TGTGCCAGCAGCTTTACAGGGGGCAACTATCAGCCCCAGCATTTT.

The V call is TRBV6-1, the J call TRBJ2-3; D not certain. V was cut by 3 bases and J by 4 bases, with 5 bases left in between. Germline CDR1 and CDR2: MNHNS and SASEGT. This CDR3 region has 12 residues. The CDR3 region is CASSDQPDTQYF. CDR3 in DNA: TGTGCCAGCAGTGACCAACCAGATACGCAGTATTTT.

CDR3 nucleotides: TGTGCCAGCAGTTACGAAGAGACAGGGGGCTTTGAGCAGTTCTTC. It specifies CASSYEETGGFEQFF. The chain carries TRBV6-6 and TRBJ2-1; 10 bases are shared with TRBD1. The V segment lost 2 bases and the J segment 9 bases; nucleotides outside the gene matches: 7. The CDR3 sequence is 15 residues long. Germline lookup yields CDR1 MNHNY and CDR2 SVGAGI (reference sequence).

This clone is medium-sized within its sample. This chain connects TRBV10-2 to TRBJ1-1; D is uncertain. Per the germline V gene, CDR1 is WSHSY and CDR2 is SAAADI. The CDR3 loop spans 12 amino acids. V was clipped by 5 bases and J by 10 bases, with 14 bases between them. CDR3 in amino acids: CASSPISTTAFF. As DNA, the CDR3 is TGCGCCAGCAGTCCCATCTCCACGACAGCTTTCTTT.

Judged by abundance, this clone is medium-sized. V usage is TRBV5-1 and J usage is TRBJ2-1; the D is unclear. CDR3 size: 15 residues. The V end lost 4 bases, the J end lost 4 bases, and 15 bases lay between the germline ends. Germline V gives CDR1 SGHRS, CDR2 YFSETQ. In DNA, the CDR3 is TGCGCCAGCAGCCGTCTAGACCAGACTTACAATGAGCAGTTCTTC. This gives the protein CASSRLDQTYNEQFF.

The V gene is TRBV11-1, the J gene TRBJ2-7; D may be TRBD1 (6 bases). CDR1 and CDR2 from the germline V gene are SGHAT and FQDESV (reference sequence). This CDR3 is built from 13 residues. The germline V and J ends were trimmed by 5 bases and 4 bases, with 12 bases remaining between them. The CDR3 reads CASSGQPGYEQYF. DNA for the CDR3: TGTGCCAGCAGCGGACAGCCAGGGTACGAGCAGTACTTC. Together with reference TRBV11-1 and TRBJ2-7, the CDR3 gives the full variable domain: EAEVAQSPRYKITEKSQAVAFWCDPISGHATLYWYRQILGQGPELLVQFQDESVVDDSQLPKDRFSAERLKGVDSTLKIQPAELGDSAMYLCASSGQPGYEQYFGPGTRLTVT.

Within the sample, this clone is large. The chain employs TRBV6-1 and TRBJ2-2, with 12 bases aligning to TRBD2. CDR1 is MNHNS, CDR2 SASEGT, per germline. Losses at the gene ends were 4 bases for V and 7 bases for J; bases not matched to a gene: 4. The CDR3 loop spans 15 amino acids. Here the CDR3 reads CASSVASGRGGELFF. Here the CDR3 DNA reads TGTGCCAGCAGTGTGGCTAGCGGGAGGGGCGGGGAGCTGTTTTTT.

CDR3 in amino acids: CASSLGRVSYGYTF. The CDR3 region has the DNA TGTGCCAGCAGCTTGGGCAGGGTCAGCTATGGCTACACCTTC. The genes are TRBV7-2 and TRBJ1-2; possibly TRBD1 for D (5 bases). This CDR3 is built from 14 residues. The V end lost 3 bases, the J end lost 4 bases, and 12 bases lay between the germline ends. Germline values: CDR1 SGHTA, CDR2 FQGNSA.

Judged by abundance, this clone is medium-sized. The rearrangement joins TRBV10-3 to TRBJ2-7; TRBD1 or TRBD2 may be the D gene (7 bases each). Germline V gives CDR1 ENHRY, CDR2 SYGVKD. V lost 3 bases to trimming and J lost 5 bases, with 17 bases between them. The CDR3 runs to 15 residues. The DNA for the CDR3 is TGTGCCATCAGTGAACAGCAGGGGGGGGGCGACGAGCAGTACTTC. Translated, it gives CAISEQQGGGDEQYF.